This TCR beta chain was recorded in a study of T cell responses to AZD1222 COVID-19 vaccine. Overall study context: Second doses were pooled across both intervals (about 4 or about 12 weeks). Study-level findings and limits: Repertoire samples came only from after the peak T cell response. Clonal diversity was possibly underestimated, and the donors were mostly white British, with more females.

Libraries were prepared by immunoSEQ multiplex PCR; TCRdb keeps only in-frame clonotypes and omits some of them. The sample carries 84,000 or so clones, nearly 90% recorded once. As to this clone: The antigen is not known.

CDR3 length: 18 residues. CDR1 is LNHDA and CDR2 is SQIVND in the germline V gene (reference sequence). V lost 3 bases, J lost 0 bases, and 18 bases lay in between. The chain has TRBV19 and TRBJ2-1, with D tentatively TRBD2 (6 bases). Sequencing used peripheral blood, obtained on day 0 of AZD1222 vaccination. The sequence derives from an adult in good health. The chain's CDR3 is CASSMLRGRKSSYNEQFF. Here the CDR3 DNA reads TGTGCCAGTAGTATGTTAAGAGGGAGGAAAAGCTCCTACAATGAGCAGTTCTTC.